This is a list of T cell receptor beta chains from one sample in a study of T-cell memory formation after mild COVID-19. TCRdb re-analysed the 5' RACE reads in MiXCR, keeping a single row per CDR3 protein. The sample contains some 300,000 distinct CDR3 sequences, roughly 19% of which appear only once. The sequencing input was PBMCs or a T cell subset sorted from them (not recorded which). The receptors were sampled from a man aged 18 to 29 who had mild COVID-19 (a few samples of this study predate the infection). Cell type and time point are not known. Both conserved end residues are part of each CDR3. The order of the fields is D gene, V gene, J gene, clone size, CDR3 protein, CDR3 DNA. D genes are given only for firm matches. The size field is filled for only some rows; it gives once, few, many or a size class.

D: TRBD1; V: TRBV7-2; J: TRBJ2-2; size: .; CDR3: CASSSMGQLNTGELFF; DNA: TGTGCCAGCAGCTCAATGGGACAGCTAAACACCGGGGAGCTGTTTTTT
D: TRBD1; V: TRBV6-2/TRBV6-3; J: TRBJ2-2; size: few; CDR3: CASRTGDTGELFF; DNA: TGTGCCAGCAGGACAGGGGACACCGGGGAGCTGTTTTTT
D: .; V: TRBV20-1; J: TRBJ2-1; size: .; CDR3: CSASPGRDPRGHNEQFF; DNA: TGCAGTGCTAGTCCTGGGAGGGACCCCAGGGGACACAATGAGCAGTTCTTC
D: TRBD2; V: TRBV5-6; J: TRBJ2-3; size: .; CDR3: CASSLARLAGEPSTDTQYF; DNA: TGTGCCAGCAGCTTGGCGCGGCTAGCGGGGGAACCTAGCACAGATACGCAGTATTTT
D: .; V: TRBV7-2; J: TRBJ2-3; size: .; CDR3: CASSSRVADTQYF; DNA: TGTGCCAGCAGCTCCCGGGTGGCGGATACGCAGTATTTT
D: .; V: TRBV11-2; J: TRBJ1-1; size: .; CDR3: CASNNGNTEAFF; DNA: TGTGCCAGCAACAACGGGAACACTGAAGCTTTCTTT
D: .; V: TRBV20-1; J: TRBJ1-2; size: many; CDR3: CSAPARGSGKLGGNYGYTF; DNA: TGCAGTGCCCCCGCCCGGGGGAGTGGGAAACTAGGGGGAAACTATGGCTACACCTTC
D: .; V: TRBV10-3; J: TRBJ1-1; size: many; CDR3: CAIGRADTEAFF; DNA: TGTGCCATCGGCAGGGCGGACACTGAAGCTTTCTTT
D: .; V: TRBV7-6; J: TRBJ1-4; size: .; CDR3: CASRMSGSREKLFF; DNA: TGTGCCAGCAGGATGTCTGGGTCGAGGGAAAAACTGTTTTTT
D: TRBD2; V: TRBV7-9; J: TRBJ2-1; size: .; CDR3: CASSFRAGGNEQFF; DNA: TGTGCCAGCAGCTTTCGAGCGGGGGGCAATGAGCAGTTCTTC
D: .; V: TRBV29-1; J: TRBJ2-3; size: .; CDR3: CSVAWGDPTDTQYF; DNA: TGCAGCGTTGCGTGGGGGGATCCCACAGATACGCAGTATTTT
D: .; V: TRBV12-3/TRBV12-4; J: TRBJ2-5; size: .; CDR3: CASSFGSYQETQYF; DNA: TGTGCCAGCAGTTTTGGCAGTTACCAAGAGACCCAGTACTTC
D: TRBD2; V: TRBV27; J: TRBJ2-3; size: few; CDR3: CASSFWLAGRPDTQYF; DNA: TGTGCCAGCAGTTTTTGGCTAGCGGGGCGGCCAGATACGCAGTATTTT
D: .; V: TRBV14; J: TRBJ2-5; size: .; CDR3: CASNQDTETQYF; DNA: TGTGCCAGCAACCAGGACACGGAGACCCAGTACTTC
D: .; V: TRBV27; J: TRBJ1-5; size: few; CDR3: CASSPIRERDQPQHF; DNA: TGTGCCAGCAGTCCGATCAGGGAACGGGATCAGCCCCAGCATTTT
D: .; V: TRBV28; J: TRBJ2-3; size: .; CDR3: CATSSGGGTDTQYF; DNA: TGTGCCACCTCAAGCGGAGGAGGCACAGATACGCAGTATTTT
D: .; V: TRBV4-2; J: TRBJ2-6; size: many; CDR3: CASSQDTGSGANVLTF; DNA: TGTGCCAGCAGCCAAGATACCGGCTCTGGGGCCAACGTCCTGACTTTC
D: .; V: TRBV18; J: TRBJ1-5; size: .; CDR3: CASSPPQGQPQHF; DNA: TGTGCCAGCTCACCACCACAGGGACAGCCCCAGCATTTT
D: TRBD2; V: TRBV20-1; J: TRBJ2-2; size: .; CDR3: CSASKRGGMVGELFF; DNA: TGCAGTGCCAGCAAGCGGGGGGGCATGGTCGGGGAGCTGTTTTTT
D: .; V: TRBV7-2; J: TRBJ2-5; size: few; CDR3: CASSFAWGEETQYF; DNA: TGTGCCAGCAGCTTCGCGTGGGGGGAAGAGACCCAGTACTTC
D: .; V: TRBV6-5; J: TRBJ2-3; size: few; CDR3: CASSPRGAPKQYF; DNA: TGTGCCAGCAGCCCGAGGGGTGCCCCTAAGCAGTATTTT
D: .; V: TRBV29-1; J: TRBJ2-7; size: few; CDR3: CSVGQSYEQYF; DNA: TGCAGCGTCGGACAGTCCTACGAGCAGTACTTC
D: .; V: TRBV7-2; J: TRBJ2-5; size: .; CDR3: CASSPPSYTYQETQYF; DNA: TGTGCCAGCAGTCCCCCCTCCTACACGTACCAAGAGACCCAGTACTTC
D: .; V: TRBV25-1; J: TRBJ2-3; size: few; CDR3: CASNGGTDTQYF; DNA: TGTGCCAGCAATGGAGGCACAGATACGCAGTATTTT
D: .; V: TRBV5-1; J: TRBJ2-2; size: many; CDR3: CASSLMQPGAGELFF; DNA: TGCGCCAGCAGCTTGATGCAGCCAGGAGCCGGGGAGCTGTTTTTT
D: TRBD1; V: TRBV10-2; J: TRBJ1-2; size: few; CDR3: CASSYGTGRANYGYTF; DNA: TGCGCCAGCTCCTACGGGACAGGCCGAGCTAACTATGGCTACACCTTC
D: .; V: TRBV6-6; J: TRBJ1-2; size: .; CDR3: CASRGVITDGYTF; DNA: TGTGCCAGCAGGGGGGTTATTACGGATGGCTACACCTTC
D: .; V: TRBV4-3; J: TRBJ2-1; size: .; CDR3: CASSQGSSPYNEQFF; DNA: TGCGCCAGCAGCCAAGGAAGTAGCCCCTACAATGAGCAGTTCTTC
D: TRBD1; V: TRBV5-1; J: TRBJ2-4; size: few; CDR3: CASSLTGTVQNIQYF; DNA: TGCGCCAGCAGCTTGACCGGGACAGTACAAAACATTCAGTACTTC
D: .; V: TRBV18; J: TRBJ2-4; size: few; CDR3: CASSPGSKGNIQYF; DNA: TGTGCCAGCTCACCCGGGTCCAAGGGAAACATTCAGTACTTC
D: TRBD1; V: TRBV4-1; J: TRBJ2-7; size: few; CDR3: CASSLRDRGYEQYF; DNA: TGCGCCAGCAGCCTCCGGGACAGAGGGTACGAGCAGTACTTC
D: .; V: TRBV19; J: TRBJ1-4; size: .; CDR3: CATRTANEKLFF; DNA: TGTGCTACCCGCACGGCTAATGAAAAACTGTTTTTT
D: .; V: TRBV4-3; J: TRBJ2-4; size: .; CDR3: CASSQRRPTNIQYF; DNA: TGCGCCAGCAGCCAACGGAGACCGACAAACATTCAGTACTTC
D: .; V: TRBV2; J: TRBJ1-5; size: .; CDR3: CASSDGSGSNQPQHF; DNA: TGTGCCAGCAGTGATGGTTCAGGGAGCAATCAGCCCCAGCATTTT
D: .; V: TRBV28; J: TRBJ2-3; size: .; CDR3: CASRLTTGPQYF; DNA: TGTGCCAGCAGGCTCACGACGGGGCCGCAGTATTTT
D: TRBD2; V: TRBV6-2/TRBV6-3; J: TRBJ2-1; size: .; CDR3: CASSHLAGASRSSYNEQLF; DNA: TGTGCCAGCAGTCACCTAGCGGGGGCCTCCCGGAGCTCCTACAATGAGCAGTTATTC